This TCR beta chain derives from a study of blood T cell repertoires in COVID-19. Across the study: Material from acute and convalescent COVID-19 was sourced from the United States, Italy and Spain. In each case, the material was cDNA or gDNA derived from T cells, B-cell-depleted T cells, or PBMCs.

Per the study methods: The assay estimated nucleated cells by amplifying reference gene primers. Assay used: immunoSEQ multiplex PCR; TCRdb lists only in-frame clones, some missing. V and J calls and clone size follow that table, whereas D and trimming were derived from the DNA. This sample carries 45,000 or so clones, roughly 86% of them seen once, and the ten largest clones take about 5%. In germline, CDR1 is KGHSH, CDR2 LQKENI. The CDR3 loop spans 14 amino acids. The ends lost 3 bases at V and 7 bases at J; junction bases unmatched: 5. Material: peripheral blood. The TCR was taken from a man in his forties or fifties with active COVID-19. The chain joins TRBV18 to TRBJ1-2; the match to TRBD1 covers 10 bases. CDR3 bases: TGTGCCAGCTCACCGGGGACAGGGGCCGGTGGCTACACCTTC. Translating it yields CASSPGTGAGGYTF.